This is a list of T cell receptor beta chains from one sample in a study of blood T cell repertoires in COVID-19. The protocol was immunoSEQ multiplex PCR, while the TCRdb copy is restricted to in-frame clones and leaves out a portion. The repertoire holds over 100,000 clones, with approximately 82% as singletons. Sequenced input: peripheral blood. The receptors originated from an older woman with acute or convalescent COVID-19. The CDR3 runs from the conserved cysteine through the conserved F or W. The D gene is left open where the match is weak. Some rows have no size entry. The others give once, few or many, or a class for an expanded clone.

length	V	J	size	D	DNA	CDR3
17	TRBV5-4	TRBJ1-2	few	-	TGTGCCAGCAGGGACGCGGGGTATGGACCTTCGACCGATGGCTACACCTTC	CASRDAGYGPSTDGYTF
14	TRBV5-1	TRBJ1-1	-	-	TGCGCCAGCAGCTTGCGGACACCGAACACTGAAGCTTTCTTT	CASSLRTPNTEAFF
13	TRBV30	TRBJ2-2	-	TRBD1	TGTGCCTACGACAGGGGTACCACCGGGGAGCTGTTTTTT	CAYDRGTTGELFF
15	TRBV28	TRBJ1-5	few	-	TGTGCCAGCAGTTTTGGACTCTCAGGAATCCAGCCCCAGCATTTT	CASSFGLSGIQPQHF
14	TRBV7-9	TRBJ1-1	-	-	TGTGCCAGCAGCTCACAAGAGGGTTTCACTGAAGCTTTCTTT	CASSSQEGFTEAFF
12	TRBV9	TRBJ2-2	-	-	TGTGCCAGCAGCGTTGGAAGCGGGCGGCTGTTTTTT	CASSVGSGRLFF
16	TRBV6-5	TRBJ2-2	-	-	TGTGCCAGCAGTTCCCCTGTAAAGGAAGCGACCGGGGAGCTGTTTTTT	CASSSPVKEATGELFF
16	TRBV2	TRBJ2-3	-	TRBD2	TGTGCCAGCAGTGAATTGGCGGGAGGCTTCACAGATACGCAGTATTTT	CASSELAGGFTDTQYF
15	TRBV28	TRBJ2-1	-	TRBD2	TGTGCCAGCAGTCCAAGCGGGAGGGCCAATCCTGAGCAGTTCTTC	CASSPSGRANPEQFF
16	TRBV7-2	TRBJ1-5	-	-	TGTGCCAGCAGCCCAGGGCGGGGTGTACGGAATCAGCCCCAGCATTTT	CASSPGRGVRNQPQHF
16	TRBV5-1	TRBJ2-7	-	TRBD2	TGCGCCAGCAGCCCGGGAGGGACTAGCGGGACTTACGAGCAGTACTTC	CASSPGGTSGTYEQYF
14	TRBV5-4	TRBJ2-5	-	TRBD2	TGTGCCAGCAGCTCTGACACTAGCGGTGAGACCCAGTACTTC	CASSSDTSGETQYF
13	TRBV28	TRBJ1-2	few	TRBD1	TGTGCCAGCAGCCCGGACAGGGGTAGAGGCTACACCTTC	CASSPDRGRGYTF
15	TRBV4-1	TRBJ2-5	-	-	TGCGCCAGCAGCCAAACGCAGGCCTCCGGCGAGACCCAGTACTTC	CASSQTQASGETQYF
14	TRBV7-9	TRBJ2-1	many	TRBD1	TGTGCCAGCAGCGGACAGGAGTCCTACAATGAGCAGTTCTTC	CASSGQESYNEQFF
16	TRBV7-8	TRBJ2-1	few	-	TGTGCCAGCTCACCGGAGTGGGAGAATGCTTACAATGAGCAGTTCTTC	CASSPEWENAYNEQFF
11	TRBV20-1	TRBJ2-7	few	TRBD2	TGCAGTGCCATTAAGCGGGGCGAGCAGTACTTC	CSAIKRGEQYF
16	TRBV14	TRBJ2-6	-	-	TGTGCCAGCAGCCAAGATATCAGCTCTGGGGCCAACGTCCTGACTTTC	CASSQDISSGANVLTF
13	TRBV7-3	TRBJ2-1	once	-	TGTGCCAGCAGCTTATCAGGGGCCAATGAGCAGTTCTTC	CASSLSGANEQFF
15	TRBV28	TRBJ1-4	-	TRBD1	TGTGCCAGCAGTTTTACAGGGGGCTTGCATGAAAAACTGTTTTTT	CASSFTGGLHEKLFF
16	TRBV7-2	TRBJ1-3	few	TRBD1	TGTGCCAGCAGCACGGGACAGGCCAACTCTGGAAACACCATATATTTT	CASSTGQANSGNTIYF
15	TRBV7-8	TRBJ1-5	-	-	TGTGCCAGCAGCTTAAATTTGTATAGCAATCAGCCCCAGCATTTT	CASSLNLYSNQPQHF
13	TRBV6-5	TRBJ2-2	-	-	TGTGCCAGCGACTGGAGGGCCACCGGGGAGCTGTTTTTT	CASDWRATGELFF
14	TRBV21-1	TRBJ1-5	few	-	TGTGCCAGCAGCAAAGAGTTCGGCAGCGGACCCCAGCATTTT	CASSKEFGSGPQHF
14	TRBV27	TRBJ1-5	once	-	TGTGCCAGCAGTTTCGGGACGGGGGGTCAGCCCCAGCATTTT	CASSFGTGGQPQHF
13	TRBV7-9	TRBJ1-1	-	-	TGTGCCAGCAGCTCCTCGCGCTACACTGAAGCTTTCTTT	CASSSSRYTEAFF
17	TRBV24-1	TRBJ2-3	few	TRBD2	TGTGCCACCAGTGATTTGAGCGGCGGGAGTACTACAGATACGCAGTATTTT	CATSDLSGGSTTDTQYF
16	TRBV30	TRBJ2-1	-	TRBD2	TGTGCCTGGAGTCCACGCCCTGGACTAGCGGGAGCTGAGCAGTTCTTC	CAWSPRPGLAGAEQFF
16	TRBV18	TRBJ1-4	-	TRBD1	TGTGCCAGCTCACCCGCACAGACAGGGGCTGGTGAAAAACTGTTTTTT	CASSPAQTGAGEKLFF
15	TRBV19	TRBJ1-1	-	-	TGTGCCAGTAGCCTCGGGGGGCTGGGGACCACTGAAGCTTTCTTT	CASSLGGLGTTEAFF
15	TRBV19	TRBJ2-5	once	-	TGTGCCAGTAGTATAGGGGTGACAGGCTTAGAGACCCAGTACTTC	CASSIGVTGLETQYF
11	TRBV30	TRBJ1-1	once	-	TGTGCCTTTGGCCTGAACACTGAAGCTTTCTTT	CAFGLNTEAFF
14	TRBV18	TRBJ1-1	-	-	TGTGCCAGCTCACCACAGATAGGGGAGGGTGAAGCTTTCTTT	CASSPQIGEGEAFF
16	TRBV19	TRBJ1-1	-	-	TGTGCCAGTACCGATCGTGGTCCAGGGGCAGGCACTGAAGCTTTCTTT	CASTDRGPGAGTEAFF
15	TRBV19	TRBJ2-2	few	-	TGTGCCAGTTTTAGAGGGGGTTCGAACACCGGGGAGCTGTTTTTT	CASFRGGSNTGELFF
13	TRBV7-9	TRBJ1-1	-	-	TGTGCCAGCAGCAGCAGGGAGAACACTGAAGCTTTCTTT	CASSSRENTEAFF
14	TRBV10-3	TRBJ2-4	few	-	TGTGCCACCGTGCTGGGCCCGGGGGAAAACATTCAGTACTTC	CATVLGPGENIQYF